These 28 T cell receptor beta chains originate from one sample sequenced in a study of T cells in tumors after PD-1 blockade. Measured with immunoSEQ multiplex PCR; TCRdb has only the in-frame clones, and not every one. Here the sample spans tens of thousands of clones, over 65% being singletons. The sequencing used PBMCs, collected after anti-PD-1 treatment. The receptors here all came from a human donor with basal cell carcinoma.

This clone was observed a handful of times. V and J are TRBV28 and TRBJ2-3; 10 nucleotides agree with TRBD1. The CDR3 extends over 16 amino acids. V was pared by 4 bases and J by 1 base, with 5 bases of the junction left unmatched. Germline assignment: CDR1 MDHEN and CDR2 SYDVKM. In DNA form, the CDR3 reads TGTGCCAGCAGTTCTCCCGGGACAGGGGGCACAGATACGCAGTATTTT. Protein: CASSSPGTGGTDTQYF.

This clone was observed a few times. The chain links TRBV24-1 to TRBJ2-1; D is unresolved. The CDR3 runs 14 residues. Germline V lookup: CDR1 KGHDR, CDR2 SFDVKD. V was shortened by 4 bases and J by 5 bases, with 11 bases between the two germline ends. This CDR3 is CATSDLPPHNEQFF. As DNA, the CDR3 is TGTGCCACCAGTGACCTGCCCCCCCACAATGAGCAGTTCTTC.

The chain couples TRBV6-6 to TRBJ1-4; D is possibly TRBD1 (5 bases). CDR3 size: 16 residues. Germline V CDR1 and CDR2: MNHNY, SVGAGI (reference sequence). V shed 5 bases and J shed 0 bases, with 13 bases lying between them. The CDR3 spells CASSNRDGATNEKLFF. CDR3 in DNA: TGTGCCAGCAGTAACCGGGACGGTGCAACTAATGAAAAACTGTTTTTT.

This chain links TRBV4-2 with TRBJ1-5, with D perhaps matching TRBD1 (5 bases). Germline CDR1 and CDR2: LGHNA and YNFKEQ. V was pared by 1 base and J by 2 bases, with 12 bases between. The CDR3 covers 16 residues. As DNA, the CDR3 is TGTGCCAGCAGCCAAGCGAGGGCGGGGGGCAATCAGCCCCAGCATTTT. The encoded protein is CASSQARAGGNQPQHF.

This clone has a handful of counts. The chain is built from TRBV2 and TRBJ2-3, with a possible D match to TRBD2 (5 bases). The V end was cut by 4 bases, the J end by 4 bases, with 15 bases between. The CDR3 has 15 amino acids. The V gene's germline CDR1 is SNHLY and CDR2 FYNNEI. The CDR3 region has the DNA TGTGCCAGCAGTGTTTTAACTAGTAGTTCAGATACGCAGTATTTT. Amino acids: CASSVLTSSSDTQYF.

About this clone itself: At one end the junction does not follow the germline gene, possibly because of a read error. The V and J genes are TRBV15 and TRBJ2-7; 10 nucleotides match TRBD2. The CDR3 runs 14 residues. Germline lookup yields CDR1 LNHNV and CDR2 YYDKDF (reference sequence). CDR3: CATRRAGGNPEQYF. CDR3 DNA sequence: TGTGCCACCAGGAGAGCGGGGGGGAATCCCGAGCAGTACTTC.

This clone was recorded a few times. V and J are TRBV6-5 and TRBJ1-6; D unclear. This CDR3 has 16 amino acids. Germline V CDR1 and CDR2: MNHEY, SVGAGI. Trimming stripped 2 bases from V and 7 bases from J, with 15 bases between. Written as DNA, the CDR3 is TGTGCCAGCAGTTACATGGGGTTCGGAAAAAATTCACCCCTCCACTTT. Amino acid sequence: CASSYMGFGKNSPLHF.

This clone was detected only a few times. The chain uses TRBV4-1 and TRBJ2-7, with TRBD1 matching 8 bases. With V trimmed by 4 bases and J by 3 bases, 5 bases remained unmatched. This CDR3 has 14 residues. Germline CDR1 reads MGHRA; CDR2 reads YSYEKL. The CDR3 loop is CASSLGQGGYEQYF. In DNA, the CDR3 is TGCGCCAGCAGCCTCGGACAGGGAGGCTACGAGCAGTACTTC.

The V call is TRBV5-8, the J call TRBJ2-3, with D possibly matching TRBD2 (6 bases). The CDR3 extends over 14 amino acids. V was cut by 2 bases and J by 5 bases, with 12 bases left in between. Germline lookup yields CDR1 SGHTS and CDR2 YDEGEE. The CDR3 DNA reads as TGTGCCAGCAGCTTAGGACTGGAGGGAGATACGCAGTATTTT. Its translation: CASSLGLEGDTQYF. Full variable domain (remainder filled in from reference TRBV5-8 and TRBJ2-3): EAGVTQSPTHLIKTRGQQATLRCSPISGHTSVYWYQQALGLGLQFLLWYDEGEERNRGNFPPRFSGRQFPNYSSELNVNALELEDSALYLCASSLGLEGDTQYFGPGTRLTVL.

This CDR3 is CARGRPGGGPQFF. CDR3 nucleotide sequence: TGTGCTAGGGGGCGGCCCGGGGGCGGGCCCCAGTTCTTC. The chain employs TRBV12-5 and TRBJ2-1; D possibly uses TRBD1 or TRBD2 (6 bases each). The CDR3 length is 13 residues. Trimming took off 9 bases at V and 13 bases at J, with 22 bases between the two ends. The germline V gene encodes CDR1 LGHNT and CDR2 FRNRAP.

The CDR3 DNA sequence: TGTGCCAGTAGTATGGGAACGGGGCGGAGCTCCTACAATGAGCAGTTCTTC. As protein: CASSMGTGRSSYNEQFF. The chain joins TRBV19 to TRBJ2-1; D possibly uses TRBD1 or TRBD2 (5 bases each). CDR3 size: 17 residues. Trimming left V 3 bases short and J 0 bases short, with 15 bases between. Germline assignment: CDR1 LNHDA and CDR2 SQIVND (reference sequence).

The chain combines TRBV5-6 with TRBJ1-5; no definite D call. Germline CDR1 is SGHDT and CDR2 is YYEEEE. Trimming removed 1 base at V and 0 bases at J, with 8 bases between. CDR3 length equals 15 residues. The CDR3 DNA sequence: TGTGCCAGCAGCTTGCTGGGATATAGCAATCAGCCCCAGCATTTT. Its protein is CASSLLGYSNQPQHF.

The chain has TRBV14 and TRBJ2-3; D call uncertain. CDR1 SGHDN and CDR2 FVKESK come from the germline V gene. There are 13 residues in the CDR3. V lost 1 base and J 3 bases, leaving 5 bases between the germline ends. CDR3 DNA sequence: TGTGCCAGCAGCCAAGGGTGGACAGATACGCAGTATTTT. Its translation is CASSQGWTDTQYF.

The rearrangement uses TRBV29-1 and TRBJ2-3; tentatively, D is TRBD2 (6 bases). V lost 4 bases, J lost 6 bases, and 8 bases lay in between. Germline V CDR1 and CDR2: SQVTM, ANQGSEA. The CDR3 covers 11 residues. CDR3 DNA sequence: TGCAGCGTTGGGGAGGCCGATACGCAGTATTTT. This translates into CSVGEADTQYF.

The V and J genes are TRBV15 and TRBJ2-3; the match to TRBD2 covers 12 bases. The CDR3 runs 18 residues. J gave up 0 bases and V 0 bases, and 4 bases lay outside the gene matches. The germline V gene has CDR1 LNHNV and CDR2 YYDKDF (reference sequence). CDR3 protein: CATSRELAGGTSTDTQYF. For the CDR3, the DNA is TGTGCCACCAGCAGAGAACTAGCGGGGGGTACTAGCACAGATACGCAGTATTTT.

This clone was seen more than once but under ten times. V gene TRBV4-1 combines with J gene TRBJ1-1; tentatively, D is TRBD1 (6 bases). The V gene's germline CDR1 is MGHRA and CDR2 YSYEKL. This CDR3 is 14 amino acids long. Trimming removed 4 bases at V and 4 bases at J, with 13 bases between. CDR3 coding DNA: TGCGCCAGCAGCCTACATACAGGGTTCACTGAAGCTTTCTTT. Residues: CASSLHTGFTEAFF.

This sequence joins TRBV19 and TRBJ2-1, with D perhaps TRBD1 (6 bases). CDR1 is LNHDA and CDR2 is SQIVND in the germline V gene (reference sequence). The CDR3 length is 14 residues. The V gene lost 6 bases and the J gene lost 2 bases, with 11 bases spanning the gap. CDR3 amino acids: CASRPRGPYNEQFF. CDR3 DNA: TGTGCCAGTAGGCCCAGGGGCCCCTACAATGAGCAGTTCTTC.

J is TRBJ2-7 and V is TRBV5-1, with D perhaps TRBD1 (6 bases). The CDR3 loop spans 15 amino acids. Germline V gene lookup returns CDR1 SGHRS and CDR2 YFSETQ. Trimming shortened V by 2 bases and J by 3 bases, and 15 bases separated the two germline ends. The CDR3 DNA reads as TGCGCCAGCAGCTTTACAGGGTCTGAGAACTACGAGCAGTACTTC. This encodes CASSFTGSENYEQYF.

The chain combines TRBV15 with TRBJ2-1; 7 bases match TRBD1. The junction had 13 bases not matched to a gene; V was cut back by 8 bases and J by 6 bases. This CDR3 comprises 15 residues. Germline assignment: CDR1 LNHNV and CDR2 YYDKDF (reference sequence). CDR3 sequence: CATSDGTVSSNEQFF. DNA for the CDR3: TGTGCCACCTCAGACGGGACAGTATCTAGCAATGAGCAGTTCTTC.

DNA for the CDR3: TGTGCCAGCAGTTCCAGCGGGCGGGGGGTATACTACGAGCAGTACTTC. Translating it yields CASSSSGRGVYYEQYF. The chain employs TRBV27 and TRBJ2-7; 8 bases fit TRBD2. V was pared by 4 bases and J by 3 bases, with 11 bases of the junction left unmatched. Germline-derived CDR1 and CDR2 are MNHEY and SMNVEV (reference sequence). The CDR3 covers 16 residues.

The chain has TRBV7-2 and TRBJ2-7, with D perhaps matching TRBD1 or TRBD2 (5 bases each). This CDR3 is 14 amino acids long. CDR1 and CDR2 (germline): SGHTA, FQGNSA. V gave up 4 bases and J gave up 2 bases, with 12 bases separating them. The CDR3 loop reads CASSYPGRTYEQYF. In nucleotides, the CDR3 is TGTGCCAGCAGCTATCCGGGACGGACCTACGAGCAGTACTTC.

The V and J genes are TRBV30 and TRBJ2-5, with 11 nucleotides matching TRBD2. The CDR3 loop spans 15 amino acids. Germline V CDR1 and CDR2: GTSNPN, SVGIG (reference sequence). The V and J ends lost 0 bases and 5 bases, in that order; junction bases with no gene match: 5. As DNA, the CDR3 is TGTGCCTGGAGTGTACGACTAGCGGGGAGTGAGACCCAGTACTTC. This encodes CAWSVRLAGSETQYF.

The gene calls are TRBV27 and TRBJ1-5; 8 bases are a match to TRBD1. The CDR3 has 16 residues. The germline CDR1 and CDR2 sequences are MNHEY and SMNVEV (reference sequence). V lost 3 bases, J lost 1 base, and 5 bases stayed unmatched. The CDR3 DNA is TGTGCCAGCAGTTTGAGCCAGGGGGCGAGCAATCAGCCCCAGCATTTT. Protein sequence: CASSLSQGASNQPQHF.

V usage is TRBV2 and J usage is TRBJ2-2, with D possibly being TRBD1 (6 bases). CDR1 SNHLY and CDR2 FYNNEI come from the germline V gene. This CDR3 is built from 15 residues. Trimming took 2 bases from V and 1 from J, leaving 8 bases between them. CDR3 sequence (DNA): TGTGCCAGCAGTGAATGGACAGAGAACACCGGGGAGCTGTTTTTT. It translates to CASSEWTENTGELFF.

This chain connects TRBV28 to TRBJ2-7; 8 bases fit TRBD1. Germline-derived CDR1 and CDR2 are MDHEN and SYDVKM. The J segment lost 1 base and the V segment lost 7 bases, leaving 12 bases of the junction unmatched. The CDR3 is 16 amino acids. CDR3 bases: TGTGCCAGCACCCCGGGGTCGGGACAGGCTTCCTACGAGCAGTACTTC. It translates to CASTPGSGQASYEQYF.

The chain links TRBV30 to TRBJ2-5; D possibly corresponds to TRBD2 (6 bases). The germline V gene encodes CDR1 GTSNPN and CDR2 SVGIG (reference sequence). V was shortened by 2 bases and J by 5 bases, with 12 bases between the two germline ends. The CDR3 contains 13 residues. The CDR3 reads CAWSFGSGETQYF. CDR3 bases: TGTGCCTGGAGTTTCGGGAGTGGGGAGACCCAGTACTTC.

The rearrangement joins TRBV14 to TRBJ1-3, with 12 bases matching TRBD1. Germline V lookup: CDR1 SGHDN, CDR2 FVKESK. This CDR3 has 16 residues. The ends lost 4 bases at V and 2 bases at J; junction bases unmatched: 3. The CDR3 region has the DNA TGTGCCAGCAGCCGGGACAGGGGGCTGCCTGGAAACACCATATATTTT. It yields the protein CASSRDRGLPGNTIYF.

This chain connects TRBV18 to TRBJ1-2; D is unresolved. The germline V gene encodes CDR1 KGHSH and CDR2 LQKENI. Trimming shortened V by 2 bases and J by 6 bases, and 16 bases separated the two germline ends. This CDR3 has 15 amino acids. This CDR3 reads CASSPWARPEDGYTF. CDR3 DNA: TGTGCCAGCTCACCATGGGCCAGGCCAGAGGATGGCTACACCTTC.